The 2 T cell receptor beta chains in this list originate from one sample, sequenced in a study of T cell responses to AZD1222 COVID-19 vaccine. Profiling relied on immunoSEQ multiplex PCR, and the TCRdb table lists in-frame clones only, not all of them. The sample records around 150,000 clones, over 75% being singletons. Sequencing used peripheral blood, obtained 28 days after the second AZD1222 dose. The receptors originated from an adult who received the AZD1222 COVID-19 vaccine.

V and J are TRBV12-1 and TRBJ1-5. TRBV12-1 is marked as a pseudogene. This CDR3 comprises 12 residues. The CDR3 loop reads CASSFGWIPRHF. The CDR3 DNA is TGTGCCAGCAGCTTTGGATGGATCCCCCGGCATTTT.

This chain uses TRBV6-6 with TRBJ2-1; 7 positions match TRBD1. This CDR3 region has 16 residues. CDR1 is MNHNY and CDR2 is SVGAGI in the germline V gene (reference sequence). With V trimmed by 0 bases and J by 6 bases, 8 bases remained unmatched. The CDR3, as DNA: TGTGCCAGCAGTTACTCGATCTCGGGGACAGCCAATGAGCAGTTCTTC. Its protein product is CASSYSISGTANEQFF.